The following is a T cell receptor (beta chain) sequence with its context. The method was immunoSEQ multiplex PCR; TCRdb's version includes in-frame clones alone and lacks a portion of them. In the table there are about 39,000 clones, about 92% of which are singletons. This specimen comes from a study of T cell changes during pregnancy in multiple sclerosis. The source material was CD4+ T cells from peripheral blood mononuclear cells, sampled in the first trimester of pregnancy. The TCR comes from a female donor with multiple sclerosis, enrolled in a pregnancy study.

The CDR3 coding sequence is TGTGCCAGTACGGTTAGCATGAACACTGAAGCTTTCTTT. Its protein product is CASTVSMNTEAFF. This sequence joins TRBV19 and TRBJ1-1; D is unresolved. Germline lookup yields CDR1 LNHDA and CDR2 SQIVND (reference sequence). The length of the CDR3 is 13 residues. V was trimmed by 7 bases and J by 0 bases, leaving 9 bases between them. Full variable domain (remainder filled in from reference TRBV19 and TRBJ1-1): DGGITQSPKYLFRKEGQNVTLSCEQNLNHDAMYWYRQDPGQGLRLIYYSQIVNDFQKGDIAEGYSVSREKKESFPLTVTSAQKNPTAFYLCASTVSMNTEAFFGQGTRLTVV.